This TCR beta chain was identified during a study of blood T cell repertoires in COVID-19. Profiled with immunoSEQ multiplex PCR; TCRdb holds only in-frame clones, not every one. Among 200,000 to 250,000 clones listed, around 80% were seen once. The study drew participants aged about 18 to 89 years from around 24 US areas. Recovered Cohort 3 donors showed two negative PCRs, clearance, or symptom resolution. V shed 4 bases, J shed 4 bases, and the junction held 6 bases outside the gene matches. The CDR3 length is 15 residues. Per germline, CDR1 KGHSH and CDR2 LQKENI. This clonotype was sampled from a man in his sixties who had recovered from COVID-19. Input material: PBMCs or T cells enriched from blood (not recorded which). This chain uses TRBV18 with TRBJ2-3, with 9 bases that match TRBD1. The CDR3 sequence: CASSQTGGWADTQYF. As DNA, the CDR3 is TGTGCCAGCTCACAAACAGGGGGCTGGGCAGATACGCAGTATTTT.